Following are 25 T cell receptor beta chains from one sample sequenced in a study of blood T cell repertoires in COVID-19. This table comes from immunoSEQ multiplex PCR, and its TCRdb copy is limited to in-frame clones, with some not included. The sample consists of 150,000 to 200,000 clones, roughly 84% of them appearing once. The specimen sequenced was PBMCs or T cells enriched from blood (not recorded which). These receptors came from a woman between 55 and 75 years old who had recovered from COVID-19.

For the CDR3, the DNA is TGTGCCAGCAGCGGAGAATCCTTGGGGCCTTATGGCTACACCTTC. This gives the protein CASSGESLGPYGYTF. The chain combines TRBV2 with TRBJ1-2; D might be TRBD1 (5 bases). V lost 6 bases to trimming and J lost 5 bases, with 19 bases between them. CDR3 length equals 15 residues. Germline CDR1 reads SNHLY; CDR2 reads FYNNEI.

CDR3 in amino acids: CASSPTQLTGGATEAFF. CDR3 nucleotide sequence: TGCGCCAGCAGCCCCACCCAATTAACAGGGGGGGCTACTGAAGCTTTCTTT. The V gene is TRBV5-1, the J gene TRBJ1-1, with 8 bases identical to TRBD1. The junction had 16 bases not matched to a gene; V was cut back by 4 bases and J by 5 bases. The CDR3 totals 17 residues. CDR1 SGHRS and CDR2 YFSETQ come from the germline V gene.

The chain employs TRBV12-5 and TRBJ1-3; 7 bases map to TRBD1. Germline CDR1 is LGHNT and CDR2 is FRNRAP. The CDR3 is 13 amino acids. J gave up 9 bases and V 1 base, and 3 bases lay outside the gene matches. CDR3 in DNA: TGTGCTAGTGGTTTGGGATACAGGGGCACCATATATTTT. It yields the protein CASGLGYRGTIYF.

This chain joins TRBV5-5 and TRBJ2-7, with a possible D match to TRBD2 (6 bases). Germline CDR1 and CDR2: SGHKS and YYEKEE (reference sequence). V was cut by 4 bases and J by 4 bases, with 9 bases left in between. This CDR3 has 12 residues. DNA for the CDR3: TGTGCCAGCAGCATGGGACTTTACGAGCAGTACTTC. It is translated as CASSMGLYEQYF. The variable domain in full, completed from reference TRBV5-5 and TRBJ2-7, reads DAGVTQSPTHLIKTRGQQVTLRCSPISGHKSVSWYQQVLGQGPQFIFQYYEKEERGRGNFPDRFSARQFPNYSSELNVNALLLGDSALYLCASSMGLYEQYFGPGTRLTVT.

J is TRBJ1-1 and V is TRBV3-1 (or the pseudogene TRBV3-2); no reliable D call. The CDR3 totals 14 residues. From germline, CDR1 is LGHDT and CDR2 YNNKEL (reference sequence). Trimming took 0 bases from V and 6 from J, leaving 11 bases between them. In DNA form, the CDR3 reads TGTGCCAGCAGCCAAGATCTGGAGGCCCCTGAAGCTTTCTTT. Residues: CASSQDLEAPEAFF.

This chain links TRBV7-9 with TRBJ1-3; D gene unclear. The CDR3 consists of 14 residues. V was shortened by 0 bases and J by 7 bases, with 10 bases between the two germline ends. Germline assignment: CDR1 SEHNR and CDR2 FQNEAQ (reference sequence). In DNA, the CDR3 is TGTGCCAGCAGCTTAGCCTTCCCTAGTAACACCATATATTTT. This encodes CASSLAFPSNTIYF.

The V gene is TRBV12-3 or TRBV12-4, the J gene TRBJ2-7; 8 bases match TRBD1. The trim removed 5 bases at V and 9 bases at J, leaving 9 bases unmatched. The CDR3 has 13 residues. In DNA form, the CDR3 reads TGTGCCAGCAGTCCCACAGGGGGTATCGTGCAGTACTTC. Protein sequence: CASSPTGGIVQYF.

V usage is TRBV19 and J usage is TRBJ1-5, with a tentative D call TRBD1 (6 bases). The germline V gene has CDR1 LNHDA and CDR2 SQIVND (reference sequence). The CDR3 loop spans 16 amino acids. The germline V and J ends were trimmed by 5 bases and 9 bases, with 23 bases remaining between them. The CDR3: CASSFNRDTEPPPQHF. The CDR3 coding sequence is TGTGCCAGTAGTTTCAACCGGGACACAGAGCCTCCGCCCCAGCATTTT.

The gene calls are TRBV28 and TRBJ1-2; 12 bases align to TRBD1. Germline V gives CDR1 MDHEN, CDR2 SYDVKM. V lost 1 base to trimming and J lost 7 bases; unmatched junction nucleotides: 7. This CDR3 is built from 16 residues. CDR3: CASSLLPGQGAGGYTF. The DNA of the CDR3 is TGTGCCAGCAGTTTATTACCGGGACAGGGGGCTGGTGGCTACACCTTC.

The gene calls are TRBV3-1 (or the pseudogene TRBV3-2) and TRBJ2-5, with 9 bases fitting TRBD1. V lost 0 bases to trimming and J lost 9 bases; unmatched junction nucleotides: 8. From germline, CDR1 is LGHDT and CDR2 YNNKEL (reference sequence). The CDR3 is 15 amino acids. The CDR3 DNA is TGTGCCAGCAGCCAAGATTTGACAGGGGGTTTGCCCCAGTACTTC. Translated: CASSQDLTGGLPQYF.

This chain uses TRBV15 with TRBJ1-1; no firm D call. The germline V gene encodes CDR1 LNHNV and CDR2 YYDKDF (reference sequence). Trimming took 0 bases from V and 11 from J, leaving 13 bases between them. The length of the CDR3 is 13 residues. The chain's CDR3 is CATSREPGMMAFF. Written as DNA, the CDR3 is TGTGCCACCAGCAGAGAGCCGGGTATGATGGCTTTCTTT. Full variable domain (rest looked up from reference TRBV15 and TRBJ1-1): DAMVIQNPRYQVTQFGKPVTLSCSQTLNHNVMYWYQQKSSQAPKLLFHYYDKDFNNEADTPDNFQSRRPNTSFCFLDIRSPGLGDTAMYLCATSREPGMMAFFGQGTRLTVV.

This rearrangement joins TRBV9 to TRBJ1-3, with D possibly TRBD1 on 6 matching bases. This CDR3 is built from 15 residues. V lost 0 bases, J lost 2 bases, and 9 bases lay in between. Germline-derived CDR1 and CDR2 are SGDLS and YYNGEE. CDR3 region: CASSVVGGAGNTIYF. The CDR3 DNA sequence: TGTGCCAGCAGCGTAGTAGGGGGGGCTGGAAACACCATATATTTT.

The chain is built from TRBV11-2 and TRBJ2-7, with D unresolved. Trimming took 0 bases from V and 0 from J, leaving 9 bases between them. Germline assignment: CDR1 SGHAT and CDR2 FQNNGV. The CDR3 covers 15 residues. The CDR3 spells CASSLDLRSSYEQYF. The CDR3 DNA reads TGTGCCAGCAGCTTAGATCTGAGGAGCTCCTACGAGCAGTACTTC.

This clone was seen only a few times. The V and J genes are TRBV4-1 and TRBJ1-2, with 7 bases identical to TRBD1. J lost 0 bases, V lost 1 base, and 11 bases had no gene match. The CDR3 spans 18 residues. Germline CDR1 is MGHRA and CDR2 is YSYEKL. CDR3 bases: TGCGCCAGCAGCCAAGGGAGAATCGGGGGACAGCCTAACTATGGCTACACCTTC. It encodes CASSQGRIGGQPNYGYTF.

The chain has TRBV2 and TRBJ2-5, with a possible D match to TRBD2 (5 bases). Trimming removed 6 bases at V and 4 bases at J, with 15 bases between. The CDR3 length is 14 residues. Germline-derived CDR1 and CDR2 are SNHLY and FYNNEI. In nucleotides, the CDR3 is TGTGCCAGCAGGATCAGCGGTACGCGAGAGACCCAGTACTTC. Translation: CASRISGTRETQYF.

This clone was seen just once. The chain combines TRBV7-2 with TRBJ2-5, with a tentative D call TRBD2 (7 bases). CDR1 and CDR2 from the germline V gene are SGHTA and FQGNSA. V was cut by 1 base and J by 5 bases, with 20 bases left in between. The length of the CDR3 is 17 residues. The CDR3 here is CASSLGVGGGVEETQYF. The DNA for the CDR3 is TGTGCCAGCAGCTTAGGCGTGGGAGGGGGAGTCGAGGAGACCCAGTACTTC. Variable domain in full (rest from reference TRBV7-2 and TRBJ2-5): GAGVSQSPSNKVTEKGKDVELRCDPISGHTALYWYRQSLGQGLEFLIYFQGNSAPDKSGLPSDRFSAERTGGSVSTLTIQRTQQEDSAVYLCASSLGVGGGVEETQYFGPGTRLLVL.

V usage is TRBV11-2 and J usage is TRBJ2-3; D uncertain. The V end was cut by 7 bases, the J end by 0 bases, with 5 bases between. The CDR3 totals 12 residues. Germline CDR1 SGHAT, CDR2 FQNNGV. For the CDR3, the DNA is TGTGCCAGCACCCCTAGCACAGATACGCAGTATTTT. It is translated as CASTPSTDTQYF.

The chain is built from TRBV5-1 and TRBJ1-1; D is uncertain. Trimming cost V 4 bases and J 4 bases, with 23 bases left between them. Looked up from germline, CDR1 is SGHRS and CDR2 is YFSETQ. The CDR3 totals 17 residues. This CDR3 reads CASSLGSGRGFGTEAFF. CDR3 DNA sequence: TGCGCCAGCAGCCTCGGGTCGGGTCGGGGTTTTGGCACTGAAGCTTTCTTT.

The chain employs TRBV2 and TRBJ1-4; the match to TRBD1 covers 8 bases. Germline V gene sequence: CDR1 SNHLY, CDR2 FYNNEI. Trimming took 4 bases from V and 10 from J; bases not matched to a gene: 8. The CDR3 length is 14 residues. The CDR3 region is CASSGSRGLVKLFF. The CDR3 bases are TGTGCCAGCAGTGGTAGCAGGGGGCTAGTAAAACTGTTTTTT.

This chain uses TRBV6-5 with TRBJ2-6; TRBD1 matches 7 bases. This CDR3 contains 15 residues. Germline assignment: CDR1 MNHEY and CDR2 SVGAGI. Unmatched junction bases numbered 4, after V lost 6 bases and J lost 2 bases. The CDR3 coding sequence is TGTGCCAGCAGGAGACAGGGCGCTGGGGCCAACGTCCTGACTTTC. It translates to CASRRQGAGANVLTF.

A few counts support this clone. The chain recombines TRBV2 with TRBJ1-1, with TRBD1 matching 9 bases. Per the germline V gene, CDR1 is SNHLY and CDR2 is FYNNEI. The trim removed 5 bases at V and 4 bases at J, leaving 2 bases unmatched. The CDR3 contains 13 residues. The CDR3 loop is CASSLDRGTEAFF. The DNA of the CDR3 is TGTGCCAGCAGTCTGGACAGGGGCACTGAAGCTTTCTTT.

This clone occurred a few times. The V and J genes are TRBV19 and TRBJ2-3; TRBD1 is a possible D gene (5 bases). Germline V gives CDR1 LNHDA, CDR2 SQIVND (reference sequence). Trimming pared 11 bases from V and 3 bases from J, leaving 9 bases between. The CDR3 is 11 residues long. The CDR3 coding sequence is TGTGCCCACCCAGGGACAGATACGCAGTATTTT. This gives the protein CAHPGTDTQYF.

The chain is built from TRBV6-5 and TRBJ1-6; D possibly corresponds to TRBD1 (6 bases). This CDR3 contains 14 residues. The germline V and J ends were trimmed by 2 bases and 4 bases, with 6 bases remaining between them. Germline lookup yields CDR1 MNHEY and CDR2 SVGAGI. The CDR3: CASSYGQYNSPLHF. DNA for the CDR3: TGTGCCAGCAGTTACGGACAGTATAATTCACCCCTCCACTTT.

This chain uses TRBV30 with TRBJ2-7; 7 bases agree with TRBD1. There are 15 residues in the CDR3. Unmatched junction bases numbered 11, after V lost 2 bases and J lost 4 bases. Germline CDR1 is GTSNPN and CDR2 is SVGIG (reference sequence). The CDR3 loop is CAWSPLAGGEYEQYF. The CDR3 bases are TGTGCCTGGAGTCCTTTGGCAGGGGGTGAGTACGAGCAGTACTTC.

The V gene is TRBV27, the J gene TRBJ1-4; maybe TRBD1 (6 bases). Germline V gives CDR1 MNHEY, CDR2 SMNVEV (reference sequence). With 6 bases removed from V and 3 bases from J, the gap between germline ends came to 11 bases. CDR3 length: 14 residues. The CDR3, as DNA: TGTGCCAGCAGCACAGGGCTACCTAATGAAAAACTGTTTTTT. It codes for CASSTGLPNEKLFF.